Listed here is a single T cell receptor beta chain. Its specific antigen is unknown. Base qualities were left out, and no much larger clone turns up one base away. This sample was included in a study of blood T cell repertoires in COVID-19 (dated by TCRdb to the early 2020s). For context, the study as a whole: Collaborator samples came from the United States, Italy and Spain and covered acute and convalescent phases of COVID-19. A freely available public database, intended as a resource for researchers studying the immune response to SARS-CoV-2, is where the repertoires were released. The samples were drawn from two sources: the first 160 participants of the ongoing ImmuneRACE study, and 1,200 or so subjects contributed by 6 global collaborators. The prospective study material was composed of cDNA or gDNA derived from T cells, B-cell-depleted T cells, or PBMCs. A de-identified subject ID, COVID-19 status, age in years and sex were almost always included in the sample metadata. Subjects who had been exposed to COVID-19, were actively infected with it, or had recovered from it provided the deeply sampled blood TCRbeta repertoires that made up the dataset. HLA class I and class II types, where available, came from metadata supplied by the sample provider rather than from assay-based typing.

Overall study outcomes, separate from this receptor: The quantity of clinical and demographic metadata differed by source and by participant and was supplied without curation.

The immunoSEQ Assay, a bias-controlled multiplex PCR, was used to amplify TCRbeta CDR3 regions from genomic DNA. Per the source publication's procedure: Nucleated cell counts per sample were estimated from amplification of reference gene primers within the assay. To quantify the absolute abundance of each unique TCRbeta CDR3 rearrangement, sequence reads were collapsed and filtered. For each sample, productive Simpson clonality was calculated by taking the square root of Simpson's diversity index across productive rearrangements. This is the immuneACCESS table as TCRdb keeps it, with only in-frame sequences that have V and J called. A part of the clones is gone; compared with another copy, unresolved V genes explain less than half, and the rest is unexplained. The D gene and trimming were derived from the DNA, and the V and J assignments and clone size from that table. This sample is represented by tens of thousands of clones; 83% of them were singletons. Of the sample, under 2% is held by the ten largest clones.

Each collaborating institution followed its own protocols to collect whole blood in K2EDTA tubes. For TCRbeta analysis, collaborator samples were shipped as frozen whole blood, as isolated PBMCs, or as DNA extracted from either sample type. Including cysteine and phenylalanine, the CDR3 has 16 amino acids. Only the CDR3 region is kept as DNA, spanning 48 bases read in frame from base 1. The germline V end is reduced by 0 bases and the J end by 6 bases; junction bases left unmatched: 2. The germline V gene supplies CDR1 SGHRS and CDR2 YFSETQ. The chain joins TRBV5-1 to TRBJ2-1, with 14 central nucleotides matching TRBD2. The clonotype was recovered from a woman in her fifties or sixties with acute or convalescent COVID-19. The specimen sequenced was peripheral blood. The sequenced DNA: TGCGCCAGCAGCTTGGGAGGGACTAGCGGGAGCAATGAGCAGTTCTTC. Protein translation: CASSLGGTSGSNEQFF. Full variable domain (CDR3 extended with the reference TRBV5-1 and TRBJ2-1 proteins): KAGVTQTPRYLIKTRGQQVTLSCSPISGHRSVSWYQQTPGQGLQFLFEYFSETQRNKGNFPGRFSGRQFSNSRSEMNVSTLELGDSALYLCASSLGGTSGSNEQFFGPGTRLTVL.